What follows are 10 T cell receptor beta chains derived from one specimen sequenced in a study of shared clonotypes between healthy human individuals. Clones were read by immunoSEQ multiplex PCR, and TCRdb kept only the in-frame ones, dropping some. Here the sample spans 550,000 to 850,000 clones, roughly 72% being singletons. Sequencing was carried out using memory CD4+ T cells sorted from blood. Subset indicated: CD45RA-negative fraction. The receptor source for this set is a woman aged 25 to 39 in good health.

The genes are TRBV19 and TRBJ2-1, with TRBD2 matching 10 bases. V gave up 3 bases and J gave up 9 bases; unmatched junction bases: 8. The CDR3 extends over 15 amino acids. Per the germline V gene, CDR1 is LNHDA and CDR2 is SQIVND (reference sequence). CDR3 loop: CASSIGLAGVSEQFF. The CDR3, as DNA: TGTGCCAGTAGTATCGGTCTAGCGGGAGTCAGTGAGCAGTTCTTC.

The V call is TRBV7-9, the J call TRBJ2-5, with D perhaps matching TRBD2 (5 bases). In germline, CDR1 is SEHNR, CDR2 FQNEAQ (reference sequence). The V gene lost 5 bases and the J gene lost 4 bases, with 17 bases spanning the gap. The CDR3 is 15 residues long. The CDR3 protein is CASSPTTGLGETQYF. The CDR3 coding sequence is TGTGCCAGCAGCCCAACGACCGGACTTGGAGAGACCCAGTACTTC.

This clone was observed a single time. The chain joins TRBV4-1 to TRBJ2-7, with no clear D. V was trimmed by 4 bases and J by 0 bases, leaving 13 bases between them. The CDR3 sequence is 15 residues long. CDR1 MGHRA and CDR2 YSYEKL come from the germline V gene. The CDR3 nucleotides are TGCGCCAGCAGCCGGCAGAACAGTGTCTCCTACGAGCAGTACTTC. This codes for CASSRQNSVSYEQYF.

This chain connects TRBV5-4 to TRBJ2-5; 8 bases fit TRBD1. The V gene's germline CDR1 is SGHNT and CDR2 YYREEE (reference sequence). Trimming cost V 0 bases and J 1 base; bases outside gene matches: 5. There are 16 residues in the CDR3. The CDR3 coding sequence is TGTGCCAGCAGCTTGGCCCTCGGACAGGGCCAAGAGACCCAGTACTTC. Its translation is CASSLALGQGQETQYF.

The CDR3 DNA reads TGTGCCAGCAGCTCGAGCGGGGGTGGCGCCGGGGAGCTGTTTTTT. Translating gives CASSSSGGGAGELFF. The V and J genes are TRBV14 and TRBJ2-2; 8 bases line up with TRBD2. V shed 5 bases and J 6 bases; nucleotides not matched to a gene: 8. Germline V gene data show CDR1 as SGHDN and CDR2 as FVKESK. The CDR3 sequence is 15 residues long. Looking up the rest from reference TRBV14 and TRBJ2-2 gives the full variable domain: EAGVTQFPSHSVIEKGQTVTLRCDPISGHDNLYWYRRVMGKEIKFLLHFVKESKQDESGMPNNRFLAERTGGTYSTLKVQPAELEDSGVYFCASSSSGGGAGELFFGEGSRLTVL.

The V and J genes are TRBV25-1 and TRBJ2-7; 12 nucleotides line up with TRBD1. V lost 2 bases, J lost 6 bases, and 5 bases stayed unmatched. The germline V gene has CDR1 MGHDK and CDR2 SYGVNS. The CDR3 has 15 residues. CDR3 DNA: TGTGCCAGCAGTGAAGGGACAGGGGGCAAAGGCGAGCAGTACTTC. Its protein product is CASSEGTGGKGEQYF.

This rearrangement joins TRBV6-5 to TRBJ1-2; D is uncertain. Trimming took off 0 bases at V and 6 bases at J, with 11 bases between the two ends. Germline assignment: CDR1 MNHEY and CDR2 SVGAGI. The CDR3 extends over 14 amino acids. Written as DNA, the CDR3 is TGTGCCAGCAGTTACTCCTCCACAGCAGATGGCTACACCTTC. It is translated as CASSYSSTADGYTF.

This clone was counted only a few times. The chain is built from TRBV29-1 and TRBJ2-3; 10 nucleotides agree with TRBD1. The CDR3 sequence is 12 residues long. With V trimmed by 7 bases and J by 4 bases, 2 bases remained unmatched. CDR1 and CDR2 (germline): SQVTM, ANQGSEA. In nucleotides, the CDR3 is TGCAGCGCTGGGACAGGGGCAGATACGCAGTATTTT. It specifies CSAGTGADTQYF.

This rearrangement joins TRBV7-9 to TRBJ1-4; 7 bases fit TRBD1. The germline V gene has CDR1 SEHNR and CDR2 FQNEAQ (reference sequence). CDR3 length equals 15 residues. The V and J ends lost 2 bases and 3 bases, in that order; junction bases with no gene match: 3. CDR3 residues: CASSLSGGANEKLFF. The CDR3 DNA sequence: TGTGCCAGCAGCTTATCAGGGGGAGCTAATGAAAAACTGTTTTTT.

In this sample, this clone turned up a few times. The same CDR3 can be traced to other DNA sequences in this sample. This CDR3 is CASSQGQGVSYEQYF. CDR3 in DNA: TGCGCCAGCAGCCAAGGGCAGGGCGTCTCCTACGAGCAGTACTTC. This chain links TRBV4-1 with TRBJ2-7, with D perhaps TRBD1 (5 bases). The germline V gene has CDR1 MGHRA and CDR2 YSYEKL. The CDR3 is 15 residues long. The V and J ends lost 1 base and 0 bases respectively, with 10 bases between them.